Below, 21 T cell receptor beta chains from the same sample are listed, as sequenced in a study of T cells of healthy individuals. A single record per CDR3 protein comes from TCRdb applying MiXCR to the 5' RACE reads. Among nearly 100,000 distinct CDR3 sequences, 17% were seen once, and the ten largest hold approximately 5.7%. The receptors stem from a human donor in good health.

This clonotype was seen a handful of times. This chain joins TRBV5-5 and TRBJ2-2, with unresolved D. The germline CDR1 and CDR2 sequences are SGHKS and YYEKEE (reference sequence). The length of the CDR3 is 14 residues. Trimming cost V 0 bases and J 3 bases, with 6 bases left between them. CDR3 region: CASSLALYTGELFF. The CDR3 DNA reads as TGTGCCAGCAGCTTGGCTTTGTACACCGGGGAGCTGTTTTTT.

V is TRBV7-3 and J is TRBJ2-3; D perhaps matches TRBD2 (6 bases). Germline CDR1 is SGHTA and CDR2 is FQGTGA. Deletions cut 1 base from V and 4 bases from J, with 9 bases between. This CDR3 contains 14 residues. CDR3 bases: TGTGCCAGCAGCTTAAACCGCGGGGCAGATACGCAGTATTTT. Amino acid sequence: CASSLNRGADTQYF. The entire variable domain, with the rest obtained from reference TRBV7-3 and TRBJ2-3, is as follows: GAGVSQTPSNKVTEKGKYVELRCDPISGHTALYWYRQSLGQGPEFLIYFQGTGAADDSGLPNDRFFAVRPEGSVSTLKIQRTERGDSAVYLCASSLNRGADTQYFGPGTRLTVL.

This clonotype was observed at least ten times. The V gene is TRBV15, the J gene TRBJ2-2; no reliable D call. CDR3 size: 14 residues. Trimming pared 0 bases from V and 7 bases from J, leaving 9 bases between. CDR1 and CDR2 (germline): LNHNV, YYDKDF (reference sequence). CDR3 amino acids: CATSRDTGLGELFF. The CDR3 nucleotides are TGTGCCACCAGCAGAGATACTGGGCTCGGGGAGCTGTTTTTT.

The V call is TRBV7-9, the J call TRBJ2-2, with D possibly TRBD1 on 5 matching bases. The CDR3 loop spans 16 amino acids. Between the trimmed V and J ends, which lost 2 bases and 1 base, there was a span of 11 bases. Germline-derived CDR1 and CDR2 are SEHNR and FQNEAQ (reference sequence). The CDR3 nucleotides read TGTGCCAGCAGCTTATCAACAGGCGAGAACACCGGGGAGCTGTTTTTT. This codes for CASSLSTGENTGELFF.

The chain has TRBV5-1 and TRBJ2-2, with D possibly being TRBD1 (6 bases). Trimming took 4 bases from V and 6 from J, leaving 10 bases between them. Germline values: CDR1 SGHRS, CDR2 YFSETQ. CDR3 size: 13 residues. CDR3 DNA: TGCGCCAGCAGCAAGGGGACATCCGGGGAGCTGTTTTTT. This codes for CASSKGTSGELFF.

This chain links TRBV7-6 with TRBJ2-3, with 11 bases fitting TRBD2. Germline V CDR1 and CDR2: SGHVS, FNYEAQ. The CDR3 is 15 residues long. With 7 bases clipped from V and 4 bases from J, the junction kept 7 bases outside the gene matches. CDR3 nucleotides: TGTGCCAGCAACCCGGGACTAGCGGAGTCAGATACGCAGTATTTT. This gives the protein CASNPGLAESDTQYF.

This clonotype was counted at least ten times. The V call is TRBV11-2, the J call TRBJ2-5; D unresolved. CDR3 size: 15 residues. The germline V gene has CDR1 SGHAT and CDR2 FQNNGV. V lost 3 bases and J 7 bases, leaving 18 bases between the germline ends. The CDR3 sequence is CASSFPRSLGGTQYF. CDR3 bases: TGTGCCAGCAGCTTCCCTCGGTCCTTAGGCGGGACCCAGTACTTC.

This clonotype was observed a handful of times. The chain joins TRBV4-2 to TRBJ2-2; TRBD2 matches 8 bases. Germline V gene sequence: CDR1 LGHNA, CDR2 YNFKEQ. Trimming cost V 0 bases and J 2 bases; bases outside gene matches: 8. The CDR3 loop spans 18 amino acids. The CDR3 loop reads CASSQELGGGQNTGELFF. Here the CDR3 DNA reads TGTGCCAGCAGCCAAGAGTTGGGCGGGGGGCAAAACACCGGGGAGCTGTTTTTT.

This clonotype has a handful of counts. This chain joins TRBV12-3 or TRBV12-4 and TRBJ1-3; TRBD1 is a possible D gene (5 bases). V was clipped by 5 bases and J by 4 bases, with 15 bases between them. The CDR3 consists of 15 residues. The CDR3 DNA sequence: TGTGCCAGCAGTCCCCAAGGGGAATCAGGAAACACCATATATTTT. Translated: CASSPQGESGNTIYF.

The gene calls are TRBV28 and TRBJ2-1; 7 bases are a match to TRBD2. With 5 bases clipped from V and 6 bases from J, the junction kept 13 bases outside the gene matches. From germline, CDR1 is MDHEN and CDR2 SYDVKM. This CDR3 region has 16 residues. CDR3 in amino acids: CASSGGLGGSFNEQFF. CDR3 in DNA: TGTGCCAGCAGTGGCGGACTTGGCGGGAGTTTCAATGAGCAGTTCTTC.

This chain connects TRBV29-1 to TRBJ1-2; 8 bases match TRBD1. The CDR3 covers 14 residues. Trimming removed 4 bases from V and 7 bases from J; junction bases left unmatched: 11. The germline V gene encodes CDR1 SQVTM and CDR2 ANQGSEA. CDR3 protein: CSVGGTGDGRGYTF. CDR3 nucleotides: TGCAGCGTTGGAGGGACAGGTGACGGCCGTGGCTACACCTTC.

This clonotype is classed as medium-sized. The rearrangement uses TRBV29-1 and TRBJ2-2, with 7 bases aligning to TRBD2. CDR1 and CDR2 from the germline V gene are SQVTM and ANQGSEA. CDR3 length equals 14 residues. With 7 bases clipped from V and 1 base from J, the junction kept 6 bases outside the gene matches. The chain's CDR3 is CSGSRGVNTGELFF. The CDR3, as DNA: TGCAGCGGGTCACGGGGGGTGAACACCGGGGAGCTGTTTTTT.

This clonotype showed up many times. The rearrangement uses TRBV15 and TRBJ1-1; no clear D gene. This CDR3 comprises 14 residues. With 0 bases removed from V and 7 bases from J, the gap between germline ends came to 12 bases. Germline loops: CDR1 LNHNV, CDR2 YYDKDF (reference sequence). Here the CDR3 reads CATSRDRRAGEAFF. The CDR3 DNA reads TGTGCCACCAGCAGAGATCGAAGGGCCGGTGAAGCTTTCTTT.

This clonotype was detected many times. The rearrangement links TRBV28 to TRBJ2-7, with 8 bases matching TRBD2. Germline V CDR1 and CDR2: MDHEN, SYDVKM. The CDR3 loop spans 15 amino acids. Losses at the gene ends were 6 bases for V and 0 bases for J; bases not matched to a gene: 7. This chain's CDR3 is CASSLSGASSYEQYF. CDR3 DNA: TGTGCCAGCAGCCTTAGCGGGGCGAGCTCCTACGAGCAGTACTTC.

This chain connects TRBV12-3 or TRBV12-4 to TRBJ2-1, with D uncertain. V was clipped by 5 bases and J by 6 bases, with 8 bases between them. The CDR3 is made up of 12 amino acids. This chain's CDR3 is CASSVYSNEQFF. The CDR3 DNA sequence: TGTGCCAGCAGTGTCTACTCCAATGAGCAGTTCTTC.

This clonotype was picked up one time. The V call is TRBV4-2, the J call TRBJ2-7, with D maybe TRBD2 (7 bases). Trimming took off 5 bases at V and 5 bases at J, with 16 bases between the two ends. The CDR3 is made up of 14 amino acids. The germline V gene encodes CDR1 LGHNA and CDR2 YNFKEQ. The CDR3 spells CASSSRAGANEQYF. The CDR3 bases are TGTGCCAGCAGCTCTCGGGCGGGGGCCAACGAGCAGTACTTC.

This clonotype was detected only a few times. The V and J genes are TRBV28 and TRBJ1-5, with a weak D call TRBD1 (6 bases). V lost 2 bases and J 3 bases, leaving 14 bases between the germline ends. This CDR3 region has 16 residues. Germline CDR1 reads MDHEN; CDR2 reads SYDVKM. The CDR3 region has the DNA TGTGCCAGCAGTTTACCAGGGGCCCTTTTCAATCAGCCCCAGCATTTT. Its translation: CASSLPGALFNQPQHF.

This chain connects TRBV28 to TRBJ1-6; the D gene is possibly TRBD1 (5 bases). With 7 bases removed from V and 10 bases from J, the gap between germline ends came to 14 bases. Germline lookup yields CDR1 MDHEN and CDR2 SYDVKM. The CDR3 is 13 residues long. The CDR3 DNA is TGTGCCAGCACGCGACAGAATTCCTCACCCCTCCACTTT. Amino acids: CASTRQNSSPLHF.

This clonotype occurred a few times. V is TRBV7-8 and J is TRBJ1-1; TRBD1 aligns across 7 bases. V dropped 4 bases and J dropped 0; count of bases not matched to a gene: 8. In germline, CDR1 is SGHVS, CDR2 FQNEAQ. This CDR3 is 16 amino acids long. CDR3 DNA: TGTGCCAGCAGCTGGGACAGTATGGGGATGAACACTGAAGCTTTCTTT. Its protein is CASSWDSMGMNTEAFF.

This clonotype turned up a few times. The chain recombines TRBV10-3 with TRBJ2-3; 12 nucleotides line up with TRBD2. Trimming took 6 bases from V and 0 from J; bases not matched to a gene: 4. Germline assignment: CDR1 ENHRY and CDR2 SYGVKD. The CDR3 totals 16 residues. The CDR3 bases are TGTGCCATCAGAGCTAGCGGGGGGGCTAGCACAGATACGCAGTATTTT. Amino acid sequence: CAIRASGGASTDTQYF.

This chain uses TRBV9 with TRBJ2-2, with 9 nucleotides matching TRBD2. The V segment lost 4 bases and the J segment 2 bases; nucleotides outside the gene matches: 15. Germline V gives CDR1 SGDLS, CDR2 YYNGEE. This CDR3 has 19 amino acids. CDR3 residues: CASSLPRSASGDNTGELFF. CDR3 bases: TGTGCCAGCAGCTTACCCAGGTCCGCTAGCGGGGATAACACCGGGGAGCTGTTTTTT.